The 25 T cell receptor beta chains reported below all come from one sample, sequenced in a study of T cell repertoires in cytomegalovirus infection. These TCRs are of unknown antigen specificity. Each CDR3 protein gets one entry after TCRdb re-called the reads with MiXCR. Of some 130,000 distinct CDR3 sequences listed, more than 30% are singletons. The sample consisted of CD8+ T cells from cultured PBMCs, taken from culture after CMV antigen stimulation. These receptors were obtained from a human donor in good health (CMV status not recorded). Some clones in this sample may be carry-over from other donors' samples.

Many counts were recorded for this clonotype. J is TRBJ2-1 and V is TRBV7-8, with D perhaps matching TRBD2 (5 bases). In germline, CDR1 is SGHVS, CDR2 FQNEAQ. The V end was cut by 4 bases, the J end by 7 bases, with 23 bases between. This CDR3 is 17 amino acids long. The CDR3: CASSSRAATPVVNEQFF. The CDR3 nucleotides read TGTGCCAGCAGCTCCCGAGCGGCCACCCCAGTTGTGAATGAGCAGTTCTTC.

V gene TRBV19 combines with J gene TRBJ1-1; the D is unclear. CDR1 is LNHDA, CDR2 SQIVND, per germline (reference sequence). The CDR3 runs to 13 residues. Trimming stripped 0 bases from V and 4 bases from J, with 6 bases between. The CDR3 coding sequence is TGTGCCAGTAGTATAGAGTGGAGCACTGAAGCTTTCTTT. Its protein is CASSIEWSTEAFF.

The rearrangement uses TRBV3-1 and TRBJ2-3; D is uncertain. Germline V lookup: CDR1 LGHDT, CDR2 YNNKEL (reference sequence). Deletions cut 0 bases from V and 3 bases from J, with 7 bases between. The CDR3 consists of 14 residues. The CDR3, as DNA: TGTGCCAGCAGCCAAGAGGGCGGAACAGATACGCAGTATTTT. The encoded protein is CASSQEGGTDTQYF.

The genes are TRBV5-6 and TRBJ2-5, with TRBD1 matching over 8 bases. The germline gives CDR1 SGHDT, CDR2 YYEEEE. There are 18 residues in the CDR3. The junction had 16 bases not matched to a gene; V was cut back by 2 bases and J by 4 bases. In DNA form, the CDR3 reads TGTGCCAGCAGCTTCCCGACAGGGGCGGTTCCAGAGAGAGAGACCCAGTACTTC. It codes for CASSFPTGAVPERETQYF. The whole variable domain, remainder taken from reference TRBV5-6 and TRBJ2-5, is DAGVTQSPTHLIKTRGQQVTLRCSPKSGHDTVSWYQQALGQGPQFIFQYYEEEERQRGNFPDRFSGHQFPNYSSELNVNALLLGDSALYLCASSFPTGAVPERETQYFGPGTRLLVL.

This clonotype was recorded many times. This chain connects TRBV7-9 to TRBJ2-7, with D unclear. The CDR3 is 12 residues long. V was shortened by 5 bases and J by 5 bases, with 10 bases between the two germline ends. Germline V gene data show CDR1 as SEHNR and CDR2 as FQNEAQ (reference sequence). The DNA of the CDR3 is TGTGCCAGCAGCAGGATGACCGACGAGCAGTACTTC. It encodes CASSRMTDEQYF.

This clonotype has a single count. Because it lacks the conserved phenylalanine or tryptophan at the end, this CDR3 is likely a read error. V is TRBV12-3 or TRBV12-4 and J is TRBJ1-3, with D uncertain. The CDR3 contains 16 residues. Here the CDR3 reads CASSPYTRGSGNTIYS. The CDR3 DNA sequence: TGTGCCAGCAGTCCTTATACGAGAGGCTCTGGGAACACCATATATTCT.

This clonotype was recorded at least ten times. The chain is built from TRBV11-2 and TRBJ1-2; D is unresolved. V gave up 5 bases and J gave up 0 bases, with 7 bases separating them. Looked up from germline, CDR1 is SGHAT and CDR2 is FQNNGV. This CDR3 spans 13 amino acids. Here the CDR3 reads CASSLTANYGYTF. The CDR3 bases are TGTGCCAGCAGCCTCACAGCTAACTATGGCTACACCTTC. Full variable domain (outside the CDR3, taken from reference TRBV11-2 and TRBJ1-2): EAGVAQSPRYKIIEKRQSVAFWCNPISGHATLYWYQQILGQGPKLLIQFQNNGVVDDSQLPKDRFSAERLKGVDSTLKIQPAKLEDSAVYLCASSLTANYGYTFGSGTRLTVV.

In its sample, this clonotype was seen a few times. The genes are TRBV7-2 and TRBJ2-7; D may match TRBD1 or TRBD2 (5 bases each). V was trimmed by 5 bases and J by 1 base, leaving 15 bases between them. CDR1 SGHTA and CDR2 FQGNSA come from the germline V gene. This CDR3 comprises 15 residues. CDR3 loop: CASSASGTYSYEQYF. The CDR3 DNA reads TGTGCCAGCAGCGCATCCGGGACGTATTCCTACGAGCAGTACTTC.

This sequence joins TRBV28 and TRBJ2-1; TRBD1 matches at 11 bases. Germline trimming cut 3 bases from V and 4 bases from J; bases unmatched to any gene: 2. Germline CDR1 MDHEN, CDR2 SYDVKM. CDR3 size: 15 residues. The CDR3 DNA is TGTGCCAGCAGTTTCAGGGACAGGGGGTACAATGAGCAGTTCTTC. The encoded protein is CASSFRDRGYNEQFF.

J is TRBJ2-7 and V is TRBV13; D gene unclear. Germline V gene sequence: CDR1 PRHDT, CDR2 FYEKMQ (reference sequence). The CDR3 extends over 15 amino acids. Trimming left V 5 bases short and J 2 bases short, with 16 bases between. The CDR3 bases are TGTGCCAGCAGCGCCGGGTTGTTAGCCACCTACGAGCAGTACTTC. Protein sequence: CASSAGLLATYEQYF. The full variable domain, with the rest looked up from reference TRBV13 and TRBJ2-7, is AAGVIQSPRHLIKEKRETATLKCYPIPRHDTVYWYQQGPGQDPQFLISFYEKMQSDKGSIPDRFSAQQFSDYHSELNMSSLELGDSALYFCASSAGLLATYEQYFGPGTRLTVT.

In regard to this clonotype: This may be a read error: a much more frequent sequence differs by one nucleotide. This chain links TRBV7-8 with TRBJ2-1, with 13 positions matching TRBD2. Germline CDR1 reads SGHVS; CDR2 reads FQNEAQ. CDR3 length: 16 amino acids. The CDR3 spells CANSPWTSGGLNEQFF. As DNA, the CDR3 is TGTGCCAACAGCCCGTGGACTAGCGGGGGCCTCAATGAGCAGTTCTTC.

This clonotype is a singleton in its sample. This chain uses TRBV2 with TRBJ1-4, with no clear D. The germline V gene encodes CDR1 SNHLY and CDR2 FYNNEI. CDR3 size: 11 residues. V was pared by 6 bases and J by 8 bases, with 7 bases between. The CDR3 DNA follows: TGTGCCAGCAGGGATTGGGAAAAACTGTTTTTT. Protein product: CASRDWEKLFF.

The chain carries TRBV28 and TRBJ1-1; TRBD1 aligns across 12 bases. CDR3 size: 14 residues. V shed 7 bases and J 4 bases; nucleotides not matched to a gene: 4. Germline values: CDR1 MDHEN, CDR2 SYDVKM. Here the CDR3 reads CASMVGQGATEAFF. CDR3 nucleotide sequence: TGTGCCAGCATGGTGGGACAGGGGGCCACTGAAGCTTTCTTT.

The gene calls are TRBV7-9 and TRBJ2-1, with D perhaps being TRBD1 or TRBD2 (7 bases each). CDR1 is SEHNR and CDR2 is FQNEAQ in the germline V gene (reference sequence). V shed 5 bases and J shed 6 bases, with 20 bases lying between them. The CDR3 consists of 16 residues. The CDR3 spells CASSARQGAGVNEQFF. The CDR3 coding sequence is TGTGCCAGCAGCGCAAGACAGGGCGCGGGGGTCAATGAGCAGTTCTTC.

This clonotype was seen more than once but under ten times. The chain carries TRBV12-3 or TRBV12-4 and TRBJ1-1; the D is unclear. This CDR3 is 12 amino acids long. V lost 3 bases and J lost 9, with 11 bases in between. DNA for the CDR3: TGTGCCAGCAGTTTTGGGTCGTTACAAGCTTTCTTT. Protein sequence: CASSFGSLQAFF.

The chain's CDR3 is CASAGGTGVWNEQFF. The CDR3 DNA sequence: TGTGCCAGCGCGGGCGGGACAGGGGTTTGGAATGAGCAGTTCTTC. The rearrangement links TRBV6-5 to TRBJ2-1, with 10 positions matching TRBD1. The germline V gene has CDR1 MNHEY and CDR2 SVGAGI. After removal of 8 bases from V and 7 bases from J, the junction contained 11 bases not matched to a gene. This CDR3 region has 15 residues.

This chain uses TRBV2 with TRBJ2-1; weak D call: TRBD2 (5 bases). The CDR3 has 17 residues. The V end lost 4 bases, the J end lost 5 bases, and 21 bases lay between the germline ends. Germline V gene data show CDR1 as SNHLY and CDR2 as FYNNEI. The CDR3 here is CASSGYGLEERDNEQFF. Written as DNA, the CDR3 is TGTGCCAGCAGTGGGTACGGTCTCGAAGAGAGGGACAATGAGCAGTTCTTC.

The rearrangement links TRBV7-9 to TRBJ2-1; D unresolved. The ends were cut back, 1 base at V and 5 bases at J, with 9 bases in the middle. Germline V gene data show CDR1 as SEHNR and CDR2 as FQNEAQ (reference sequence). This CDR3 comprises 14 residues. As DNA, the CDR3 is TGTGCCAGCAGCTTAGGGGTCGGCCACAATGAGCAGTTCTTC. Protein sequence: CASSLGVGHNEQFF.

In its sample, this clonotype was seen a few times. The rearrangement links TRBV5-1 to TRBJ2-5; TRBD1 agrees at 9 bases. The V gene's germline CDR1 is SGHRS and CDR2 YFSETQ. J gave up 1 base and V 4 bases, and 11 bases lay outside the gene matches. This CDR3 has 17 residues. The CDR3 region is CASSRQGGIGAQETQYF. The CDR3 DNA is TGCGCCAGCAGCCGACAGGGGGGGATTGGGGCCCAAGAGACCCAGTACTTC.

The genes are TRBV7-4 and TRBJ2-1; D is perhaps TRBD2 (6 bases). The V end was cut by 7 bases, the J end by 0 bases, with 13 bases between. CDR3 length: 15 residues. The germline CDR1 and CDR2 sequences are SGHVT and SQSDAQ. The CDR3, as DNA: TGTGCCAGCATCCCTAGCGTTAGCTCCTACAATGAGCAGTTCTTC. Amino acids: CASIPSVSSYNEQFF.

This clonotype was picked up a small number of times. V and J are TRBV7-9 and TRBJ2-1, with a possible D match to TRBD2 (5 bases). Germline V lookup: CDR1 SEHNR, CDR2 FQNEAQ (reference sequence). The CDR3 contains 15 residues. V was shortened by 2 bases and J by 3 bases, with 11 bases between the two germline ends. The CDR3 is CASSLRTPDYNEQFF. CDR3 nucleotides: TGTGCCAGCAGCTTAAGGACTCCAGACTACAATGAGCAGTTCTTC.

This clonotype was seen many times. V and J are TRBV7-3 and TRBJ1-2; 7 positions match TRBD1. The CDR3 has 16 residues. J lost 0 bases, V lost 3 bases, and 7 bases had no gene match. Germline-derived CDR1 and CDR2 are SGHTA and FQGTGA. The chain's CDR3 is CASSLDGTAANYGYTF. The CDR3, as DNA: TGTGCCAGCAGCTTGGACGGGACAGCCGCTAACTATGGCTACACCTTC.

The chain couples TRBV29-1 to TRBJ2-2; tentatively, D is TRBD1 (6 bases). The CDR3 loop spans 16 amino acids. The germline V gene encodes CDR1 SQVTM and CDR2 ANQGSEA. The germline V and J ends were trimmed by 4 bases and 0 bases, with 15 bases remaining between them. CDR3 in DNA: TGCAGCGTTGCGTTCAACAGGGCCCCGAACACCGGGGAGCTGTTTTTT. Translation: CSVAFNRAPNTGELFF.

This sequence joins TRBV5-1 and TRBJ2-7; 9 bases map to TRBD1. Germline V CDR1 and CDR2: SGHRS, YFSETQ. After removal of 4 bases from V and 0 bases from J, the junction contained 8 bases not matched to a gene. The CDR3 spans 16 residues. CDR3 sequence (DNA): TGCGCCAGCAGCCTTCACTACAGGGGGCCCTCCTACGAGCAGTACTTC. As protein: CASSLHYRGPSYEQYF.

The V and J genes are TRBV13 and TRBJ1-1, with D perhaps TRBD1 (5 bases). Germline CDR1 is PRHDT and CDR2 is FYEKMQ (reference sequence). The CDR3 covers 13 residues. Trimming removed 6 bases from V and 5 bases from J, with 13 bases in between. The CDR3 DNA reads as TGTGCCAGCAGACAAAACGGGGCTACTGAAGCTTTCTTT. It codes for CASRQNGATEAFF. The full variable domain, its missing parts supplied by reference TRBV13 and TRBJ1-1, is AAGVIQSPRHLIKEKRETATLKCYPIPRHDTVYWYQQGPGQDPQFLISFYEKMQSDKGSIPDRFSAQQFSDYHSELNMSSLELGDSALYFCASRQNGATEAFFGQGTRLTVV.